These T cell receptor beta chains were read from a single sample in a study of patients and donors after allogeneic stem cell transplantation. TCRdb recomputed calls from the RT-PCR reads with MiXCR, one row per CDR3 protein. Of 190,000 or so distinct CDR3 sequences in the sample, around 41% were seen once. Material for sequencing was blood, either unsorted or a sorted T cell fraction (not recorded which). The receptors were sampled from a human donor who was either an allogeneic HSCT recipient or a stem cell or donor lymphocyte infusion donor (not recorded which). It is not recorded whose cells these are; they may come from a transplant donor. Both conserved end residues are part of each CDR3. D genes are given only for firm matches. Rows give clone size only sometimes, using once, few, many, or a class for an expanded clone.

CDR3aa: CASSLGTTGNTIYF
CDR3nt: TGTGCCAGCAGCCTAGGGACAACTGGAAACACCATATATTTT
d_gene: .
v_gene: TRBV9
abundance: .
j_gene: TRBJ1-3

CDR3aa: CASSQQSSDEQFF
CDR3nt: TGTGCCAGCAGCCAGCAGTCAAGCGATGAGCAGTTCTTC
d_gene: .
v_gene: TRBV9
abundance: .
j_gene: TRBJ2-1

CDR3aa: CASKPRGGSGTEAFF
CDR3nt: TGTGCCAGCAAACCTCGAGGGGGCTCAGGAACTGAAGCTTTCTTT
d_gene: TRBD1
v_gene: TRBV12-3/TRBV12-4
abundance: few
j_gene: TRBJ1-1

CDR3aa: CASRRTGENTEAFF
CDR3nt: TGTGCCAGCAGAAGGACAGGGGAGAACACTGAAGCTTTCTTT
d_gene: TRBD1
v_gene: TRBV28
abundance: few
j_gene: TRBJ1-1

CDR3aa: CASSEITRRLAGTDTQYF
CDR3nt: TGTGCCAGCAGTGAAATCACCCGGAGACTAGCGGGCACAGATACGCAGTATTTT
d_gene: TRBD2
v_gene: TRBV6-1
abundance: .
j_gene: TRBJ2-3

CDR3aa: CSAGQGVSYEQYF
CDR3nt: TGCAGCGCCGGACAGGGAGTATCCTACGAGCAGTACTTC
d_gene: TRBD1
v_gene: TRBV29-1
abundance: .
j_gene: TRBJ2-7

CDR3aa: CASSLGAGFSNQPQHF
CDR3nt: TGTGCCAGCAGCTTAGGTGCGGGATTTAGCAATCAGCCCCAGCATTTT
d_gene: .
v_gene: TRBV7-9
abundance: few
j_gene: TRBJ1-5

CDR3aa: CASSLSWWTAQIENTEAFF
CDR3nt: TGTGCCAGCAGTTTAAGTTGGTGGACAGCTCAAATCGAGAACACTGAAGCTTTTTTT
d_gene: .
v_gene: TRBV28
abundance: .
j_gene: TRBJ1-1

CDR3aa: CASSQDQGNFGYTF
CDR3nt: TGTGCCAGCAGCCAAGATCAGGGGAACTTTGGCTACACCTTC
d_gene: .
v_gene: TRBV4-2
abundance: .
j_gene: TRBJ1-2

CDR3aa: CASTGGPNTEAFF
CDR3nt: TGCGCCAGTACAGGGGGCCCGAACACTGAAGCTTTCTTT
d_gene: TRBD1
v_gene: TRBV4-3
abundance: few
j_gene: TRBJ1-1

CDR3aa: CASSVSSGRLPGELFF
CDR3nt: TGTGCCAGCAGCGTCTCTAGCGGGAGACTTCCCGGGGAGCTGTTTTTT
d_gene: TRBD2
v_gene: TRBV9
abundance: .
j_gene: TRBJ2-2

CDR3aa: CSAIDRGPVSYNEQFF
CDR3nt: TGCAGTGCTATTGACAGGGGACCCGTCTCCTACAATGAGCAGTTCTTC
d_gene: TRBD1
v_gene: TRBV20-1
abundance: .
j_gene: TRBJ2-1

CDR3aa: CASSEDNEQFF
CDR3nt: TGCGCCAGCAGCGAAGACAATGAGCAGTTCTTC
d_gene: .
v_gene: TRBV5-1
abundance: few
j_gene: TRBJ2-1

CDR3aa: CASSFMWAGGPGGELFF
CDR3nt: TGTGCCAGCAGTTTCATGTGGGCGGGAGGGCCCGGCGGGGAGCTGTTTTTT
d_gene: TRBD2
v_gene: TRBV28
abundance: .
j_gene: TRBJ2-2

CDR3aa: CASSPTSGRAHEQYF
CDR3nt: TGTGCCAGCAGCCCCACTAGCGGGAGGGCCCACGAGCAGTACTTC
d_gene: TRBD2
v_gene: TRBV28
abundance: .
j_gene: TRBJ2-7

CDR3aa: CSDGGPANYGYTF
CDR3nt: TGCAGCGATGGGGGCCCGGCTAACTATGGCTACACCTTC
d_gene: .
v_gene: TRBV20-1
abundance: few
j_gene: TRBJ1-2

CDR3aa: CASSFAASYEAFF
CDR3nt: TGTGCCAGCAGCTTCGCAGCGTCCTATGAAGCTTTCTTT
d_gene: .
v_gene: TRBV5-6
abundance: few
j_gene: TRBJ1-1

CDR3aa: CASSSGTGNAGTEAFF
CDR3nt: TGTGCCAGCTCATCTGGGACAGGGAATGCGGGCACTGAAGCTTTCTTT
d_gene: TRBD1
v_gene: TRBV18
abundance: .
j_gene: TRBJ1-1

CDR3aa: CASSTIADSYNEQFF
CDR3nt: TGTGCCAGCAGCACCATAGCGGATTCCTACAATGAGCAGTTCTTC
d_gene: .
v_gene: TRBV12-3/TRBV12-4
abundance: .
j_gene: TRBJ2-1

CDR3aa: CSVTGGGAEAFF
CDR3nt: TGCAGCGTTACAGGTGGGGGAGCTGAAGCTTTCTTT
d_gene: .
v_gene: TRBV29-1
abundance: few
j_gene: TRBJ1-1

CDR3aa: CASRYRGLRGYTF
CDR3nt: TGTGCCAGCCGCTACAGGGGGCTAAGGGGCTACACCTTC
d_gene: TRBD1
v_gene: TRBV2
abundance: .
j_gene: TRBJ1-2

CDR3aa: CASSKTGLTLGNEQFF
CDR3nt: TGTGCCAGCAGCAAAACGGGACTCACTTTGGGGAATGAGCAGTTCTTC
d_gene: .
v_gene: TRBV9
abundance: .
j_gene: TRBJ2-1

CDR3aa: CATSGRQGPNTEAFF
CDR3nt: TGTGCCACCAGCGGCCGACAGGGCCCGAACACTGAAGCTTTCTTT
d_gene: TRBD1
v_gene: TRBV15
abundance: .
j_gene: TRBJ1-1

CDR3aa: CASSLTGGRSGYTF
CDR3nt: TGTGCCAGCAGTCTGACAGGGGGCAGGAGCGGCTACACCTTC
d_gene: TRBD1
v_gene: TRBV12-3/TRBV12-4
abundance: .
j_gene: TRBJ1-2

CDR3aa: CASSSRGQGDPSF
CDR3nt: TGTGCCAGCAGCTCCAGGGGACAGGGCGATCCGTCATTT
d_gene: TRBD1
v_gene: TRBV9
abundance: .
j_gene: TRBJ1-1

CDR3aa: CASSQDRYEQFF
CDR3nt: TGCGCCAGCAGCCAAGACAGATACGAGCAGTTCTTC
d_gene: .
v_gene: TRBV4-3
abundance: .
j_gene: TRBJ2-1

CDR3aa: CSVDRTSGTHEQFF
CDR3nt: TGCAGCGTTGACCGGACTAGCGGGACCCATGAGCAGTTCTTC
d_gene: TRBD2
v_gene: TRBV29-1
abundance: few
j_gene: TRBJ2-1

CDR3aa: CSVIAGANTGELFF
CDR3nt: TGCAGCGTTATAGCGGGAGCGAACACCGGGGAGCTGTTTTTT
d_gene: TRBD2
v_gene: TRBV29-1
abundance: .
j_gene: TRBJ2-2

CDR3aa: CASSARTGLGGYGYTF
CDR3nt: TGTGCCAGCAGTGCCAGGACAGGGCTAGGGGGATATGGCTACACCTTC
d_gene: TRBD1
v_gene: TRBV12-3/TRBV12-4
abundance: few
j_gene: TRBJ1-2

CDR3aa: CASSRGTSGTDTQYF
CDR3nt: TGTGCCAGCAGCAGGGGGACTAGCGGCACAGATACGCAGTATTTT
d_gene: TRBD2
v_gene: TRBV11-2
abundance: .
j_gene: TRBJ2-3

CDR3aa: CATSGHSTEAFF
CDR3nt: TGTGCCACCAGCGGACATAGCACTGAAGCTTTCTTT
d_gene: .
v_gene: TRBV15
abundance: few
j_gene: TRBJ1-1

CDR3aa: CAISVMRGSFDGYTF
CDR3nt: TGTGCCATCAGTGTTATGCGGGGGTCCTTTGATGGCTACACCTTC
d_gene: .
v_gene: TRBV10-3
abundance: .
j_gene: TRBJ1-2

CDR3aa: CASSQEDLREKLFF
CDR3nt: TGTGCCAGCAGCCAAGAGGACCTTAGGGAAAAACTGTTTTTT
d_gene: .
v_gene: TRBV4-2
abundance: few
j_gene: TRBJ1-4

CDR3aa: CASSYSLGGYEQYF
CDR3nt: TGTGCCAGCAGTTACTCGTTAGGGGGCTACGAGCAGTACTTC
d_gene: .
v_gene: TRBV6-2/TRBV6-3
abundance: .
j_gene: TRBJ2-7

CDR3aa: CASSYGQGTGNTEAFF
CDR3nt: TGCGCCAGCAGCTACGGACAGGGGACAGGAAACACTGAAGCTTTCTTT
d_gene: TRBD1
v_gene: TRBV5-1
abundance: few
j_gene: TRBJ1-1

CDR3aa: CATSGRDGPGTDTQYF
CDR3nt: TGTGCCACCAGTGGAAGGGACGGGCCAGGCACAGATACGCAGTATTTT
d_gene: .
v_gene: TRBV24-1
abundance: .
j_gene: TRBJ2-3

CDR3aa: CASRPYDRVGTEAFF
CDR3nt: TGTGCCAGCAGACCCTACGACAGGGTGGGCACTGAAGCTTTCTTT
d_gene: TRBD1
v_gene: TRBV6-5
abundance: .
j_gene: TRBJ1-1

CDR3aa: CATSTTSDRNTEAFF
CDR3nt: TGTGCCACCAGCACCACTTCGGACAGGAACACTGAAGCTTTCTTT
d_gene: .
v_gene: TRBV15
abundance: few
j_gene: TRBJ1-1

CDR3aa: CASSFGDSFSPGANVLTF
CDR3nt: TGTGCCAGCAGCTTCGGGGACTCCTTTAGTCCTGGGGCCAACGTCCTGACTTTC
d_gene: .
v_gene: TRBV7-3
abundance: few
j_gene: TRBJ2-6

CDR3aa: CASRLGGVGNQPQHF
CDR3nt: TGTGCCAGCAGATTGGGAGGGGTTGGCAATCAGCCCCAGCATTTT
d_gene: .
v_gene: TRBV28
abundance: few
j_gene: TRBJ1-5

CDR3aa: CACEGTLDTQYF
CDR3nt: TGTGCCTGCGAGGGTACACTAGATACGCAGTATTTT
d_gene: .
v_gene: TRBV6-6
abundance: .
j_gene: TRBJ2-3

CDR3aa: CASSPGTNQPQHF
CDR3nt: TGTGCCAGCAGCCCAGGGACCAATCAGCCCCAGCATTTT
d_gene: .
v_gene: TRBV7-9
abundance: few
j_gene: TRBJ1-5

CDR3aa: CASSPDWRLSYEQYF
CDR3nt: TGTGCCAGCAGCCCAGACTGGCGCCTATCCTACGAGCAGTACTTC
d_gene: .
v_gene: TRBV9
abundance: few
j_gene: TRBJ2-7

CDR3aa: CATSDEWGSLNTEAFF
CDR3nt: TGTGCCACCAGCGACGAGTGGGGCAGCTTGAACACTGAAGCTTTCTTT
d_gene: .
v_gene: TRBV15
abundance: few
j_gene: TRBJ1-1

CDR3aa: CASRREDDSPLHF
CDR3nt: TGTGCCAGCAGGAGGGAGGACGACTCACCCCTCCACTTT
d_gene: .
v_gene: TRBV9
abundance: .
j_gene: TRBJ1-6

CDR3aa: CASSTGDRAYGYTF
CDR3nt: TGTGCCAGCAGTACCGGGGACAGAGCCTATGGCTACACCTTC
d_gene: TRBD1
v_gene: TRBV28
abundance: .
j_gene: TRBJ1-2

CDR3aa: CASKSTGLNTEAFF
CDR3nt: TGTGCCAGCAAATCAACAGGGCTCAACACTGAAGCTTTCTTT
d_gene: .
v_gene: TRBV27
abundance: few
j_gene: TRBJ1-1

CDR3aa: CASSFYPDQPQHF
CDR3nt: TGCGCCAGCAGCTTTTACCCTGATCAGCCCCAGCATTTT
d_gene: .
v_gene: TRBV5-1
abundance: .
j_gene: TRBJ1-5

CDR3aa: CASLRGGTEQFF
CDR3nt: TGTGCCAGCCTACGTGGGGGGACGGAGCAGTTCTTC
d_gene: .
v_gene: TRBV6-6
abundance: .
j_gene: TRBJ2-1

CDR3aa: CSVLTSFTYNEQFF
CDR3nt: TGCAGCGTCTTGACTAGCTTCACCTACAATGAGCAGTTCTTC
d_gene: TRBD2
v_gene: TRBV29-1
abundance: .
j_gene: TRBJ2-1